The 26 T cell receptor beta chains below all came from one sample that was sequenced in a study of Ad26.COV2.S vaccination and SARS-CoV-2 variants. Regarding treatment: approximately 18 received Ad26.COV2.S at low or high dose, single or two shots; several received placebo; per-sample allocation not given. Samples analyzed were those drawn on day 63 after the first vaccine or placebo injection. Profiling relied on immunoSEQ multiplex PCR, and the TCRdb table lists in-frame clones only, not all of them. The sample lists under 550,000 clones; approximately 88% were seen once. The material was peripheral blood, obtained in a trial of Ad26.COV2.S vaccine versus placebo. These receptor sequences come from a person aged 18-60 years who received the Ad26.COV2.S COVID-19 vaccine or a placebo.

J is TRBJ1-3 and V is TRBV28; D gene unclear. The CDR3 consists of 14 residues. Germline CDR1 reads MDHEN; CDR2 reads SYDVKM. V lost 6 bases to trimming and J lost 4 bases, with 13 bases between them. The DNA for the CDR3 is TGTGCCAGCAGACCCGTCCTCAGGGGAAACACCATATATTTT. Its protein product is CASRPVLRGNTIYF.

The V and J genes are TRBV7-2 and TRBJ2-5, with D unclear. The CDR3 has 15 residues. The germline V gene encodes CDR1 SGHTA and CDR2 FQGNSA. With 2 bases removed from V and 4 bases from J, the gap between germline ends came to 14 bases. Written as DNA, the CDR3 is TGTGCCAGCAGCTTAAGGCAGGCCTACCCAGAGACCCAGTACTTC. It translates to CASSLRQAYPETQYF.

DNA of the CDR3: TGTGCCAGCAGTGTCGTGAGCCTACACTATAGCAATCAGCCCCAGCATTTT. Amino acids: CASSVVSLHYSNQPQHF. V is TRBV6-2 or TRBV6-3 and J is TRBJ1-5; D remains unclear. With 5 bases removed from V and 0 bases from J, the gap between germline ends came to 17 bases. The germline gives CDR1 MNHEY, CDR2 SVGEGT. The CDR3 covers 17 residues.

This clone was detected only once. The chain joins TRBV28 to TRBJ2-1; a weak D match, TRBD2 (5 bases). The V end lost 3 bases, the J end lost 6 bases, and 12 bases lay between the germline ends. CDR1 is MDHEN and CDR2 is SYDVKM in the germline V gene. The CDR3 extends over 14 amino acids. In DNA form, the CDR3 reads TGTGCCAGCAGTTTTGCTCCGGGGAGCAATGAGCAGTTCTTC. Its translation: CASSFAPGSNEQFF.

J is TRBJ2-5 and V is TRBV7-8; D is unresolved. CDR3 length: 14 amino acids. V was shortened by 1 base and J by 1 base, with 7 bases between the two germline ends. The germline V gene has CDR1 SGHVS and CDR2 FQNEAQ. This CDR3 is CASSLVARQETQYF. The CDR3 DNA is TGTGCCAGCAGCTTAGTAGCTCGCCAAGAGACCCAGTACTTC. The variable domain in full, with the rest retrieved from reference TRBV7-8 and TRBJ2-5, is GAGVSQSPRYKVAKRGQDVALRCDPISGHVSLFWYQQALGQGPEFLTYFQNEAQLDKSGLPSDRFFAERPEGSVSTLKIQRTQQEDSAVYLCASSLVARQETQYFGPGTRLLVL.

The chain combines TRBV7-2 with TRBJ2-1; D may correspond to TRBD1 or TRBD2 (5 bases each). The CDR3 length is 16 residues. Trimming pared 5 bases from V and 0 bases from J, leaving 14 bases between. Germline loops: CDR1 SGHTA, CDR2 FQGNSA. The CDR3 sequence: CASSPGAVSSYNEQFF. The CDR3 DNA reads TGTGCCAGCAGCCCCGGGGCGGTTAGCTCCTACAATGAGCAGTTCTTC.

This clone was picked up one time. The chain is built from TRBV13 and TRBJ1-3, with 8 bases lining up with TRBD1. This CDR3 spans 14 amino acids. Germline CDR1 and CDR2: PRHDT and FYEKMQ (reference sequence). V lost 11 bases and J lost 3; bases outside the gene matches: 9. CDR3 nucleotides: TGTGCCGTCGGGCGCAGGGGGCTTGGAAACACCATATATTTT. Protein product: CAVGRRGLGNTIYF.

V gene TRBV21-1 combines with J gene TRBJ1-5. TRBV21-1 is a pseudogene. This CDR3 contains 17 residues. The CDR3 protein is CASSKEGGQFSNQPQHF. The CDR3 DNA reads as TGTGCCAGCAGCAAAGAGGGTGGGCAGTTTAGCAATCAGCCCCAGCATTTT.

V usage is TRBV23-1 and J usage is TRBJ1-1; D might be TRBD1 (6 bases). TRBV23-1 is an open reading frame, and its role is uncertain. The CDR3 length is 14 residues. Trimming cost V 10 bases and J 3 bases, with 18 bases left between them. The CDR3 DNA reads TGCGCCAACTCCCCAGGGGAGATTGACACTGAAGCTTTCTTT. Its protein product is CANSPGEIDTEAFF.

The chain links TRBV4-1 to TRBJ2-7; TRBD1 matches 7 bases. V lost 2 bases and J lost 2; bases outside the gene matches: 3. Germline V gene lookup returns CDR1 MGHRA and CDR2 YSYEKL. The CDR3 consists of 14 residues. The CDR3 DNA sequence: TGCGCCAGCAGCCAATACAGGGGTGCCTACGAGCAGTACTTC. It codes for CASSQYRGAYEQYF.

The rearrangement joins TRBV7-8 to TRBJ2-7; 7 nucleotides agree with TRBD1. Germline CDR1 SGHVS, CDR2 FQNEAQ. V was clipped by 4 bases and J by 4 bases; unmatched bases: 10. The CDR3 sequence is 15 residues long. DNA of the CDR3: TGTGCCAGCAGCTGGGGACAGAAAAGGCAATACGAGCAGTACTTC. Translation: CASSWGQKRQYEQYF.

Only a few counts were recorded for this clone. The CDR3 nucleotides read TGTGCCAGCAGTTCACAGGGTACGAATTCACCCCTCCACTTT. This encodes CASSSQGTNSPLHF. This rearrangement joins TRBV27 to TRBJ1-6; weak D call: TRBD1 (6 bases). The V and J ends lost 4 bases and 7 bases respectively, with 11 bases between them. CDR1 and CDR2 (germline): MNHEY, SMNVEV (reference sequence). CDR3 length: 14 residues.

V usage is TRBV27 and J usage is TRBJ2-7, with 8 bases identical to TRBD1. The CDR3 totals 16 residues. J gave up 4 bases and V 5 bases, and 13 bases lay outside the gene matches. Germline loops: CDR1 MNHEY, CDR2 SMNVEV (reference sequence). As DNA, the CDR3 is TGTGCCAGCAGTCCGGGTGGACAGGGTGGTAAATACGAGCAGTACTTC. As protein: CASSPGGQGGKYEQYF.

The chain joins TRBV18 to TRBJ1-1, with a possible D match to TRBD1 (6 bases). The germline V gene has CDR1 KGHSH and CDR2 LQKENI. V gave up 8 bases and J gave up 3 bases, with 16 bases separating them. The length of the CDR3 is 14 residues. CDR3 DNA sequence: TGTGCCAGCGGAAGGACAGTCAGGGACACTGAAGCTTTCTTT. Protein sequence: CASGRTVRDTEAFF.

The CDR3 nucleotides read TGTGCCAGCAGCTCCTCACAGGAAAATCAGCCCCAGCATTTT. Translated, it gives CASSSSQENQPQHF. The rearrangement links TRBV5-5 to TRBJ1-5; tentatively, D is TRBD1 (5 bases). CDR3 size: 14 residues. V was clipped by 3 bases and J by 4 bases, with 11 bases between them. CDR1 is SGHKS, CDR2 YYEKEE, per germline (reference sequence).

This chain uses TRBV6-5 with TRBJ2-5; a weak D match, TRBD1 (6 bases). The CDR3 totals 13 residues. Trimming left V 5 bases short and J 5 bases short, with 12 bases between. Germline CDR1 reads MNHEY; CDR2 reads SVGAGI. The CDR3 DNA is TGTGCCAGCAGTACAGGGTTTGTGGAGACCCAGTACTTC. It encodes CASSTGFVETQYF.

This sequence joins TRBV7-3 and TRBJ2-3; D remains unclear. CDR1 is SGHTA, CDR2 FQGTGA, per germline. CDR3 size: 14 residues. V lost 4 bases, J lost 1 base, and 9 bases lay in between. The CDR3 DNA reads TGTGCCAGCAGCTATATCGGAGGCACAGATACGCAGTATTTT. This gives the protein CASSYIGGTDTQYF.

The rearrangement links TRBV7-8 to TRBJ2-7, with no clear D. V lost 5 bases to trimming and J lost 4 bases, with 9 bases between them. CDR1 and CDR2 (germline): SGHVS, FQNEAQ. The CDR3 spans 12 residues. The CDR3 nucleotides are TGTGCCAGCAGCCAGGAAGCATACGAGCAGTACTTC. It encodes CASSQEAYEQYF.

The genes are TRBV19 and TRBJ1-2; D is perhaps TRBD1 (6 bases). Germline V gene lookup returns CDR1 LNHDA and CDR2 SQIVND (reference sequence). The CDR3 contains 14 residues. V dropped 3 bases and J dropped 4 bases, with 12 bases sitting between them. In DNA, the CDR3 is TGTGCCAGTAGTATTCCGGGGGCGATCTATGGCTACACCTTC. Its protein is CASSIPGAIYGYTF.

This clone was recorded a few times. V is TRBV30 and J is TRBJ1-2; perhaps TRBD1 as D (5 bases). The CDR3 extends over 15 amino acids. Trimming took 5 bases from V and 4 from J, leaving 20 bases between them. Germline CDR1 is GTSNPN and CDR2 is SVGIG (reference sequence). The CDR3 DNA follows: TGTGCCTGGCACTCGGGGACCACGTCCGGCTATGGCTACACCTTC. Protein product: CAWHSGTTSGYGYTF.

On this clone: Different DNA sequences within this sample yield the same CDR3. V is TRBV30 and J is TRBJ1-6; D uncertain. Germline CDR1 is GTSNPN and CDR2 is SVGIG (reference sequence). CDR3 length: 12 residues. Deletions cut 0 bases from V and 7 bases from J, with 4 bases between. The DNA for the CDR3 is TGTGCCTGGAGTGTACAAAATTCACCCCTCCACTTT. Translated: CAWSVQNSPLHF.

The CDR3 coding sequence is TGTGCCAGCAGCTTAGTCCGCCTCTCTGGAAACACCATATATTTT. Amino acids: CASSLVRLSGNTIYF. This rearrangement joins TRBV7-9 to TRBJ1-3; no reliable D call. Trimming took 1 base from V and 0 from J, leaving 7 bases between them. Germline values: CDR1 SEHNR, CDR2 FQNEAQ (reference sequence). The CDR3 spans 15 residues.

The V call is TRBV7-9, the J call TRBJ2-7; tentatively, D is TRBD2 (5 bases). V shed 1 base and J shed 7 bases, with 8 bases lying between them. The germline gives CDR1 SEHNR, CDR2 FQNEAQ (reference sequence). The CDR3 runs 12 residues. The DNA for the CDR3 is TGTGCCAGCAGCTTAGGCGGGCAGGAGCAGTACTTC. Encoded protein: CASSLGGQEQYF.

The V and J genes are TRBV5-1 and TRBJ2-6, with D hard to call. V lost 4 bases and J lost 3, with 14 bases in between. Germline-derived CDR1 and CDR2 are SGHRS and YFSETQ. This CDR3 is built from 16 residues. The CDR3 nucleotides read TGCGCCAGCAGCCCCGGATGGGAACGTGGGGCCAACGTCCTGACTTTC. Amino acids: CASSPGWERGANVLTF.

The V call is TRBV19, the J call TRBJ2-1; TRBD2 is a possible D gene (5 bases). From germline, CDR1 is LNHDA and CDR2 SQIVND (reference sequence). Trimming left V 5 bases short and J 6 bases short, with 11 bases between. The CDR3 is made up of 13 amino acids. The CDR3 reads CASSLQRTNEQFF. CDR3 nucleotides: TGTGCCAGTAGTCTACAGCGGACCAATGAGCAGTTCTTC.

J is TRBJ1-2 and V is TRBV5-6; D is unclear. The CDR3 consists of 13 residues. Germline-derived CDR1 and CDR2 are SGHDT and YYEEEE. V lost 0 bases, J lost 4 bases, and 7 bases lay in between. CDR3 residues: CASSLERIYGYTF. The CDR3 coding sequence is TGTGCCAGCAGCTTGGAACGGATCTATGGCTACACCTTC.